The rows below give T cell receptor beta chains drawn from one sample of a study of shared clonotypes between healthy human individuals. The table came from immunoSEQ multiplex PCR; TCRdb's copy has only in-frame clones and leaves some out. The sample gives more than 400,000 clones, 90% to 96% of which show up once; 0.05% to 0.07% is in the top ten. Sequencing was performed on naive CD4+ T cells sorted from blood. The receptor source for this set is a woman aged 30 to 39 in good health. Each CDR3 is given with its conserved first and last residue. D genes are given only for firm matches. Clone size, where shown, is once, few, many, or a class for clones that have expanded.

TRBV28	TRBJ2-7	TRBD2	NA	TGTGCCAGCAGTCGACATAGCGGGAGGATCGAGCAGTACTTC	CASSRHSGRIEQYF
TRBV30	TRBJ2-4	TRBD2	NA	TGTGCCTGGAGTGAGGGGCCGGGACTAGCGTACGCTCAGTACTTC	CAWSEGPGLAYAQYF
TRBV6-6	TRBJ1-1	TRBD1	NA	TGTGCCAGCAGTCCCCCTGGACAGGGGGCCAACACTGAAGCTTTCTTT	CASSPPGQGANTEAFF
TRBV5-1	TRBJ1-3	NA	NA	TGCGCCAGCAGCTTGGGGCCCGGAAACACCATATATTTT	CASSLGPGNTIYF
TRBV5-4	TRBJ2-7	TRBD2	NA	TGTGCCAGCAGCTTGGGTCTAGCGGGGACCTACGAGCAGTACTTC	CASSLGLAGTYEQYF
TRBV29-1	TRBJ2-5	NA	once	TGCAGCGTTGAAAGAGGGCGAGAGACCCAGTACTTC	CSVERGRETQYF
TRBV19	TRBJ1-2	NA	NA	TGTGCCAGTAGTTTCCTTGGGGATGGCTACACCTTC	CASSFLGDGYTF
TRBV7-9	TRBJ1-1	NA	NA	TGTGCCAGCAGCCGAACAGGGTACAACACTGAAGCTTTCTTT	CASSRTGYNTEAFF
TRBV4-1	TRBJ2-7	NA	NA	TGCGCCAGCAGTTCCCAAGCACCAGCCTCCTACGAGCAGTACTTC	CASSSQAPASYEQYF
TRBV28	TRBJ1-4	TRBD1	NA	TGTGCCAGCAAACGGACAGGCCCCGGTAATGAAAAACTGTTTTTT	CASKRTGPGNEKLFF
TRBV5-8	TRBJ2-1	TRBD2	NA	TGTGCCAGCAGCTTGATGCTCCGAACTAGCGGGAGCTGTGAGCAGTTCTTC	CASSLMLRTSGSCEQFF
TRBV7-9	TRBJ1-2	NA	few	TGTGCCAGCAGCTCGGCTGTCATAGCAGGGCACTATGGCTACACCTTC	CASSSAVIAGHYGYTF
TRBV28	TRBJ2-1	TRBD2	NA	TGTGCCAGTACTAGCGGGAGTTCAAATGAGCAGTTCTTC	CASTSGSSNEQFF
TRBV5-4	TRBJ2-1	TRBD2	NA	TGTGCCAGCAGCGTTGGAGGTGTGACTAGCGGGATTTTCACTGAGCAGTTCTTC	CASSVGGVTSGIFTEQFF
TRBV28	TRBJ1-2	NA	once	TGTGCCAGCAGTATCCTACAGGGAAGTCTGGCTTCAAATGGCTACACCTTC	CASSILQGSLASNGYTF
TRBV21-1	TRBJ2-7	NA	NA	TGTGCCAGCAGCAAAGCCGACAGGGCCGAGCAGTACTTC	CASSKADRAEQYF
TRBV7-2	TRBJ2-5	NA	NA	TGTGCCAGCAGTCTGTACCAAGAGACCCAGTACTTC	CASSLYQETQYF
TRBV6-5	TRBJ1-6	TRBD1	NA	TGTGCCAGCAGTTATCAAGGGACAGGGAATAATTCACCCCTCCACTTT	CASSYQGTGNNSPLHF
TRBV9	TRBJ1-4	TRBD1	NA	TGTGCCAGCAGCGTAGGGGGACAGGATAATGAAAAACTGTTTTTT	CASSVGGQDNEKLFF
TRBV28	TRBJ1-5	NA	NA	TGTGCCAGCAGTTTAAGGGCTAATCAGCCCCAGCATTTT	CASSLRANQPQHF